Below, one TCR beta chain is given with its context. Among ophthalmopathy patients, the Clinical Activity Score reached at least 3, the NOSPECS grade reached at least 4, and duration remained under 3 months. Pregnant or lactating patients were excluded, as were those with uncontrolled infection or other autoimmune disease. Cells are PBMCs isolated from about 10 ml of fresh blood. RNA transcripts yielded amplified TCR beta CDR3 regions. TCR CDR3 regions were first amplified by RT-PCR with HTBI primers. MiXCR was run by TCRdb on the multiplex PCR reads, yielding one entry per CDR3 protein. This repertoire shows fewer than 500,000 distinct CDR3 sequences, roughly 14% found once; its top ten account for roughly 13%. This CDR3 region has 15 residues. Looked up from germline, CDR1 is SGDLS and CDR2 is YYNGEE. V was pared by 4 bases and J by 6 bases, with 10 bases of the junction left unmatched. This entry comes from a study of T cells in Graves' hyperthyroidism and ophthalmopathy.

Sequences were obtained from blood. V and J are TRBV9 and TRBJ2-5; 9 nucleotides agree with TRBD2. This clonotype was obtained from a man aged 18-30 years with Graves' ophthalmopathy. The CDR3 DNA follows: TGTGCCAGCAGCACGGGGGCTAGCGGGATAAAGACCCAGTACTTC. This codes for CASSTGASGIKTQYF.